The source of this T cell receptor (beta chain) is a study of control samples from healthy donors and cancer patients. V gave up 2 bases and J gave up 2 bases, with 18 bases separating them. The germline CDR1 and CDR2 sequences are SGHDN and FVKESK. The CDR3 sequence is 17 residues long. TCRdb's table, derived via immunoSEQ multiplex PCR, lists solely in-frame clones and lacks some. The data hold around 170,000 clones, with nearly 90% observed a single time. This clone has only a few counts. The TCR was taken from a woman aged 50 to 65 in good health. This rearrangement joins TRBV14 to TRBJ1-1; the D gene is possibly TRBD1 (6 bases). Material for sequencing was blood. CDR3 in amino acids: CASSQFRGHRGNTEAFF. CDR3 in DNA: TGTGCCAGCAGCCAATTCAGGGGCCACCGGGGAAACACTGAAGCTTTCTTT.